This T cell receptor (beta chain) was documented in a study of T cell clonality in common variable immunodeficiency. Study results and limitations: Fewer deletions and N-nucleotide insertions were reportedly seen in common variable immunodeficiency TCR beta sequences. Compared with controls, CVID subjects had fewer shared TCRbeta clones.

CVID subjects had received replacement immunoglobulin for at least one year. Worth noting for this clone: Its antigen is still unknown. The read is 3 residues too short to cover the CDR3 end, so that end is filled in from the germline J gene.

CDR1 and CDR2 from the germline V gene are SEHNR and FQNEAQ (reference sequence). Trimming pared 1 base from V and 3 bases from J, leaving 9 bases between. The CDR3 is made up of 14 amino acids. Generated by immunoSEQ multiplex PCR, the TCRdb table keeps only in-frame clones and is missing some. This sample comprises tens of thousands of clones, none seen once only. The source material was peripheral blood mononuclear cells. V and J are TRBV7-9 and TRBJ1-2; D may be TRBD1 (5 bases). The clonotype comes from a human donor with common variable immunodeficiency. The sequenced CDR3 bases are TGTGCCAGCAGCTTAGAGGCCAGGGACTATGGC. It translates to CASSLEARDYG. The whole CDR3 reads CASSLEARDYGYTF.